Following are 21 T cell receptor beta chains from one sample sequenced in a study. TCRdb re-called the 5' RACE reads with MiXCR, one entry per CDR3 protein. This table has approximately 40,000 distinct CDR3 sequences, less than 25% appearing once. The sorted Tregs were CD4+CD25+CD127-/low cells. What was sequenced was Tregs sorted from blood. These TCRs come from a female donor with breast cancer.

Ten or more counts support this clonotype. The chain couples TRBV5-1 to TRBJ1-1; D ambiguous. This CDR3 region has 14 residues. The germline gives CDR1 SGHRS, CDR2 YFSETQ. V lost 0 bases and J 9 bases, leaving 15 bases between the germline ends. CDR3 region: CASSLGGTGWKAFF. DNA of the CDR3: TGCGCCAGCAGCTTGGGTGGTACGGGGTGGAAAGCTTTCTTT.

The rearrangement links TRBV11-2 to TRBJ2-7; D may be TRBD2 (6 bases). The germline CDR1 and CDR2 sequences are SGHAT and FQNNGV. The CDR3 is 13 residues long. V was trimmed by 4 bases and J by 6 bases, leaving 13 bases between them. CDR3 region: CASSSPRGFEQYF. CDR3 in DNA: TGTGCCAGCAGCTCCCCGCGGGGTTTCGAGCAGTACTTC.

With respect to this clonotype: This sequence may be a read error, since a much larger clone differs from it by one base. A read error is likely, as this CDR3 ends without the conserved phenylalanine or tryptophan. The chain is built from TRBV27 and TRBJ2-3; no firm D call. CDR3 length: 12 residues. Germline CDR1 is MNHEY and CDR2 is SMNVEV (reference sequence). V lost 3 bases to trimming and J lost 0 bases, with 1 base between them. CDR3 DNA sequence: TGTGCCAGCAGTTTCAGCACAGATACGCAGTATCTT. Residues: CASSFSTDTQYL.

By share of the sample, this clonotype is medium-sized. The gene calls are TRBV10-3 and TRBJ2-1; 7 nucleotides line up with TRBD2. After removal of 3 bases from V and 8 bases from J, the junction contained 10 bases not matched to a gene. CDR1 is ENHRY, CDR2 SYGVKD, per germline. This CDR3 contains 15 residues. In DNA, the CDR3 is TGTGCCATCAGTGACGGGGGGACCGCTATGGATGAGCAGTTCTTC. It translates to CAISDGGTAMDEQFF.

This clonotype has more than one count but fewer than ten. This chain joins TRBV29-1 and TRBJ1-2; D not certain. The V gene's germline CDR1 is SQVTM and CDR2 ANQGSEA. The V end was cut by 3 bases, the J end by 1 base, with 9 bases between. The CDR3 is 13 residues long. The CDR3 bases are TGCAGCGTTGATCCCGGGGATAACTATGGCTACACCTTC. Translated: CSVDPGDNYGYTF.

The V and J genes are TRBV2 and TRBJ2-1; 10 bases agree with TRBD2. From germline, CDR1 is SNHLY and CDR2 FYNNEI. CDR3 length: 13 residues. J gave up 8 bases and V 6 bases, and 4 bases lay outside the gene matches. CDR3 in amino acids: CASRASGGYEQFF. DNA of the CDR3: TGTGCCAGCAGGGCTAGCGGGGGATATGAGCAGTTCTTC.

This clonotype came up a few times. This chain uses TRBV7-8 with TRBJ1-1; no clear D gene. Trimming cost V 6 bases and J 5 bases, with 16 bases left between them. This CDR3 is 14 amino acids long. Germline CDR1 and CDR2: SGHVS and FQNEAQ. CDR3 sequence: CASRKTPGGTEAFF. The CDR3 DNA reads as TGTGCCAGCAGAAAGACCCCGGGAGGGACTGAAGCTTTCTTT.

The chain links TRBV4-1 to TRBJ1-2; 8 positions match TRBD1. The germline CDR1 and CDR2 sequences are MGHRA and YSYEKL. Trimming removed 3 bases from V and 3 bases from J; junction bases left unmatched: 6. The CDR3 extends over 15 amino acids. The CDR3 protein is CASSHGTGSHYGYTF. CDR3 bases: TGCGCCAGCAGCCATGGGACAGGTTCCCACTATGGCTACACCTTC.

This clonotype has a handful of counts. The CDR3 DNA sequence: TGTGCCAGCAGCCCCTCATACGGGACTAACTATGGCTACACCTTC. Its protein is CASSPSYGTNYGYTF. The genes are TRBV3-1 and TRBJ1-2; no firm D call. This CDR3 region has 15 residues. Deletions cut 4 bases from V and 0 bases from J, with 12 bases between. Germline lookup yields CDR1 LGHDT and CDR2 YNNKEL (reference sequence).

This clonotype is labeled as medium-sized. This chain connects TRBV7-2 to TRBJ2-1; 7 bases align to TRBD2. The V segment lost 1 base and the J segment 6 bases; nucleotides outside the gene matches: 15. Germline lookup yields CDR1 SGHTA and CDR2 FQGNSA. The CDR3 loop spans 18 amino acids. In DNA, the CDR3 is TGTGCCAGCAGCTTAGATAGGCCCCTAGCGGATAGAATCAATGAGCAGTTCTTC. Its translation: CASSLDRPLADRINEQFF. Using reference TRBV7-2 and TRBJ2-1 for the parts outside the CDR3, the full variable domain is GAGVSQSPSNKVTEKGKDVELRCDPISGHTALYWYRQSLGQGLEFLIYFQGNSAPDKSGLPSDRFSAERTGGSVSTLTIQRTQQEDSAVYLCASSLDRPLADRINEQFFGPGTRLTVL.

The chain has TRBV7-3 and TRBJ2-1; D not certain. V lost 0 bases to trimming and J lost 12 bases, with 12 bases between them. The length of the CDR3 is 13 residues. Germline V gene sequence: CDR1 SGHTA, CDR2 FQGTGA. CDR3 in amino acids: CASSLTLSHGQFF. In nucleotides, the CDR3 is TGTGCCAGCAGCTTAACATTGTCTCATGGGCAGTTCTTC.

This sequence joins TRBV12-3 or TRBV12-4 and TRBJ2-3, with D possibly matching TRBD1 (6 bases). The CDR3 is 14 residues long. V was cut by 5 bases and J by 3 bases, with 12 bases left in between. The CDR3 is CASSHRVRTDTQYF. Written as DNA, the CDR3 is TGTGCCAGCAGTCACAGGGTCAGGACAGATACGCAGTATTTT.

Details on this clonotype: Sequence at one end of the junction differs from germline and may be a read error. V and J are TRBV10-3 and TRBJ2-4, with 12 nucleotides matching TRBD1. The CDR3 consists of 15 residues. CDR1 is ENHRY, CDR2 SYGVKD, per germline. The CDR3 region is CASSVPGTGGNIQYF. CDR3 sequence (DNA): TGTGCCAGCAGTGTCCCCGGGACAGGGGGCAACATTCAGTACTTC.

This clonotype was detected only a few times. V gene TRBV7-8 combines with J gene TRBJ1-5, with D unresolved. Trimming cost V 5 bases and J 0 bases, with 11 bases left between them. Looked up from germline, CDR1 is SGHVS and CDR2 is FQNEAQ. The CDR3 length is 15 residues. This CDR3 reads CASSPVRSSNQPQHF. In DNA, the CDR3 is TGTGCCAGCAGCCCGGTTAGGTCTAGCAATCAGCCCCAGCATTTT.

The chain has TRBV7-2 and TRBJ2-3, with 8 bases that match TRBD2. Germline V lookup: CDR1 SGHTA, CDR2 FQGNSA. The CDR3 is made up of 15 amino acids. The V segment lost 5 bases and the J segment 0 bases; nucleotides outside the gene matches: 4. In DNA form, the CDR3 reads TGTGCCAGCAGCCGGGAGGGAGGGAGCACAGATACGCAGTATTTT. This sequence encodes CASSREGGSTDTQYF.

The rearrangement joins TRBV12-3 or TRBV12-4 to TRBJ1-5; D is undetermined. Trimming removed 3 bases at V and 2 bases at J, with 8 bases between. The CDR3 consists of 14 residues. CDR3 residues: CASSFDGGNQPQHF. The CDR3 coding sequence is TGTGCCAGCAGTTTTGACGGGGGCAATCAGCCCCAGCATTTT.

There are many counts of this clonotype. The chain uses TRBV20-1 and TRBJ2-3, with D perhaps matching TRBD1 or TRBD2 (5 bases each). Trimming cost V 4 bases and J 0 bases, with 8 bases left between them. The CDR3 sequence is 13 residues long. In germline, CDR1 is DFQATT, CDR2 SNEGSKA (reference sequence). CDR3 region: CSAIRDSTDTQYF. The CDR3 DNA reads TGCAGTGCTATTCGGGACAGCACAGATACGCAGTATTTT.

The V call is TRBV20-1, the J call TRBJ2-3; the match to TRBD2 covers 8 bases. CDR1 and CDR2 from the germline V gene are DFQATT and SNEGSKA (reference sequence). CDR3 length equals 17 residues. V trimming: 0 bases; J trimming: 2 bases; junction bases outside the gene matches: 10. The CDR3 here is CSAREAGLALYTDTQYF. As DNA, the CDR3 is TGCAGTGCTAGAGAAGCCGGACTAGCTCTATACACAGATACGCAGTATTTT.

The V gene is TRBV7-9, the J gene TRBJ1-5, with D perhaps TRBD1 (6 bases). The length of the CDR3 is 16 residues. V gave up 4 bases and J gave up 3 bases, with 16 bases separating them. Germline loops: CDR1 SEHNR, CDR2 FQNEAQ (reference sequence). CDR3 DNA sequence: TGTGCCAGCAGCTCCACCGGGGGGGCGATCAATCAGCCCCAGCATTTT. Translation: CASSSTGGAINQPQHF.

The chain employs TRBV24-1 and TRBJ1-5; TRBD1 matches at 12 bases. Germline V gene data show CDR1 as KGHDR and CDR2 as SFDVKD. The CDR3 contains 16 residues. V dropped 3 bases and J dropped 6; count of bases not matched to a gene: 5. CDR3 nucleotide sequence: TGTGCCACCAGTGATAAGGGACAGGGGGCGTTTCAGCCCCAGCATTTT. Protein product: CATSDKGQGAFQPQHF.

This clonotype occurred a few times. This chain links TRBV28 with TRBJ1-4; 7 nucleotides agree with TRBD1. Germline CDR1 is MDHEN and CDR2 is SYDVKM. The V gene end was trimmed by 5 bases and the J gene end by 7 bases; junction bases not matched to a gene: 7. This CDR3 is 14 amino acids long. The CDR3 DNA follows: TGTGCCAGCAGTCGGGCAGGGGGGGTTGAAAAACTGTTTTTT. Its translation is CASSRAGGVEKLFF. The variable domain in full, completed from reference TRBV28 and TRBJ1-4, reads DVKVTQSSRYLVKRTGEKVFLECVQDMDHENMFWYRQDPGLGLRLIYFSYDVKMKEKGDIPEGYSVSREKKERFSLILESASTNQTSMYLCASSRAGGVEKLFFGSGTQLSVL.